Each of the 15 T cell receptor beta chains below was sequenced from the same sample in a study of cytomegalovirus exposure and HLA in healthy donors. The PCR made use of 60 Vbeta and 13 Jbeta primers. Profiling relied on immunoSEQ multiplex PCR, and the TCRdb table lists in-frame clones only, not all of them. The profile shows under 200,000 clones, 84% of them singletons. The sequenced sample was PBMCs. The receptors shown here come from a man aged 50-59 years in good health and CMV-seropositive.

This rearrangement joins TRBV21-1 to TRBJ2-5; the table's D call, TRBD1, was not checked against the DNA. TRBV21-1 is labeled a pseudogene. This CDR3 contains 13 residues. For the CDR3, the DNA is TGTGCCAGCAGCAAAGCCAGCCAAGAGACCCAGTACTTC. Its protein product is CASSKASQETQYF.

This rearrangement joins TRBV11-2 to TRBJ2-1; possible D gene TRBD2, 7 bases. The CDR3 is made up of 17 amino acids. CDR1 SGHAT and CDR2 FQNNGV come from the germline V gene. V lost 4 bases to trimming and J lost 4 bases, with 20 bases between them. CDR3 loop: CASSSPWGAGVYNEQFF. The CDR3 nucleotides are TGTGCCAGCAGCTCCCCTTGGGGGGCGGGAGTTTACAATGAGCAGTTCTTC.

DNA of the CDR3: TGCGCCAGCAGAGAGACAGGGGGCAACTATGGCTACACCTTC. This translates into CASRETGGNYGYTF. The rearrangement links TRBV5-1 to TRBJ1-2; TRBD1 matches at 10 bases. This CDR3 has 14 amino acids. Germline-derived CDR1 and CDR2 are SGHRS and YFSETQ. The V and J ends lost 5 bases and 2 bases, in that order; junction bases with no gene match: 3. Combining the CDR3 with reference TRBV5-1 and TRBJ1-2 gives the whole variable domain KAGVTQTPRYLIKTRGQQVTLSCSPISGHRSVSWYQQTPGQGLQFLFEYFSETQRNKGNFPGRFSGRQFSNSRSEMNVSTLELGDSALYLCASRETGGNYGYTFGSGTRLTVV.

This sequence joins TRBV5-1 and TRBJ2-5; D possibly corresponds to TRBD1 (7 bases). Trimming cost V 4 bases and J 5 bases, with 12 bases left between them. Germline V gene sequence: CDR1 SGHRS, CDR2 YFSETQ. CDR3 length equals 13 residues. CDR3 protein: CASSAGQQETQYF. The CDR3 DNA reads TGCGCCAGCAGCGCGGGACAGCAGGAGACCCAGTACTTC.

Points on this clone: Germline is not matched at one junction end, which may reflect a read error. V and J are TRBV4-1 and TRBJ1-2; 8 nucleotides agree with TRBD1. The CDR3 extends over 14 amino acids. Germline assignment: CDR1 MGHRA and CDR2 YSYEKL. Here the CDR3 reads CASSQQGAKYGYTF. The CDR3 nucleotides read TGCGCCAGCAGCCAACAGGGGGCTAAGTATGGCTACACCTTC.

V gene TRBV7-2 combines with J gene TRBJ1-2; no clear D. Germline-derived CDR1 and CDR2 are SGHTA and FQGNSA. The V gene lost 0 bases and the J gene lost 4 bases, with 12 bases spanning the gap. The CDR3 is made up of 15 amino acids. CDR3 coding DNA: TGTGCCAGCAGCTTAGCGCGGATCTACCTCTATGGCTACACCTTC. Its translation is CASSLARIYLYGYTF.

The rearrangement links TRBV11-3 to TRBJ2-2; 9 bases map to TRBD1. The length of the CDR3 is 15 residues. The germline gives CDR1 SGHNT, CDR2 YENEEA. After removal of 5 bases from V and 7 bases from J, the junction contained 8 bases not matched to a gene. The DNA for the CDR3 is TGTGCCAGCAGCCCTGGACAGGGGAGGCGCGGGGAGCTGTTTTTT. This gives the protein CASSPGQGRRGELFF.

The chain has TRBV27 and TRBJ1-2; TRBD1 aligns across 7 bases. The CDR3 covers 14 residues. With V trimmed by 5 bases and J by 4 bases, 7 bases remained unmatched. Germline CDR1 MNHEY, CDR2 SMNVEV (reference sequence). The CDR3 region is CASSTTGIGYGYTF. The CDR3 DNA sequence: TGTGCCAGCAGTACGACAGGGATAGGCTATGGCTACACCTTC.

As DNA, the CDR3 is TGCGCCAGCAGTGAGTCCGGGACAGCGAGCAATCAGCCCCAGCATTTT. It translates to CASSESGTASNQPQHF. The chain has TRBV10-2 and TRBJ1-5, with 7 bases aligning to TRBD1. The CDR3 is made up of 16 amino acids. The V and J ends lost 0 bases and 1 base, in that order; junction bases with no gene match: 3. CDR1 and CDR2 (germline): WSHSY, SAAADI.

The chain employs TRBV25-1 and TRBJ1-1, with a tentative D call TRBD1 (6 bases). With 4 bases removed from V and 10 bases from J, the gap between germline ends came to 13 bases. The CDR3 totals 12 residues. Germline V gene lookup returns CDR1 MGHDK and CDR2 SYGVNS. In DNA form, the CDR3 reads TGTGCCAGCAGTGCGACAGGTGGGAGAGCTTTCTTT. Protein: CASSATGGRAFF.

This chain connects TRBV5-3 to TRBJ2-7; TRBD2 matches 11 bases. TRBV5-3 counts as an open reading frame of uncertain function. V trimming: 0 bases; J trimming: 0 bases; junction bases outside the gene matches: 11. The CDR3 loop spans 19 amino acids. This CDR3 reads CARSLVIGLAGEYSYEQYF. CDR3 sequence (DNA): TGTGCCAGAAGCTTGGTTATCGGACTAGCGGGCGAATACTCCTACGAGCAGTACTTC.

This clone was found a few times. The rearrangement joins TRBV6-5 to TRBJ1-2; TRBD1 aligns across 8 bases. This CDR3 is 16 amino acids long. Germline CDR1 and CDR2: MNHEY and SVGAGI. Losses at the gene ends were 0 bases for V and 5 bases for J; bases not matched to a gene: 8. The CDR3 loop is CASSYSTRGRGYGYTF. The CDR3 region has the DNA TGTGCCAGCAGTTACTCGACCAGGGGGCGAGGGTATGGCTACACCTTC.

V is TRBV10-3 and J is TRBJ2-1; TRBD2 matches 9 bases. This CDR3 comprises 13 residues. The germline V gene encodes CDR1 ENHRY and CDR2 SYGVKD. V trimming: 6 bases; J trimming: 8 bases; junction bases outside the gene matches: 5. The CDR3 loop reads CAIRGTSNDEQFF. The CDR3 DNA reads TGTGCCATCAGGGGGACTAGCAACGATGAGCAGTTCTTC.

The V gene is TRBV9, the J gene TRBJ1-2; D is possibly TRBD1 (5 bases). The V end was cut by 3 bases, the J end by 2 bases, with 11 bases between. The CDR3 runs 14 residues. The germline V gene encodes CDR1 SGDLS and CDR2 YYNGEE. CDR3 DNA: TGTGCCAGCAGCGCCGGGGGGGGGAACTATGGCTACACCTTC. Translation gives CASSAGGGNYGYTF.

The chain employs TRBV29-1 and TRBJ2-2; 7 bases fit TRBD1. Trimming at V came to 6 bases and at J to 4 bases, leaving 14 bases not matched to a gene. This CDR3 has 16 residues. Per the germline V gene, CDR1 is SQVTM and CDR2 is ANQGSEA. CDR3 DNA sequence: TGCAGCGTCACTACCCCGACAGGGATCGGCACCGGGGAGCTGTTTTTT. It encodes CSVTTPTGIGTGELFF.